The rows below give T cell receptor beta chains drawn from one sample of a study of CD8 T cells in ankylosing spondylitis. TCRdb reanalysed the 5' RACE reads using MiXCR and keeps one entry per CDR3 protein. Counted here are around 130,000 distinct CDR3 sequences, roughly a sixth occurring once; the ten biggest clones make up approximately 30%. The material sequenced was blood, either unsorted or a sorted T cell fraction (not recorded which). The receptors stem from a male donor with ankylosing spondylitis. Both conserved end residues are part of each CDR3. The D gene is left open where the match is weak. Size is omitted from some rows. Given values are once, few, many or a class for expanded clones.

D gene: .; clone size: .; CDR3 length: 12; J gene: TRBJ2-1; V gene: TRBV6-2/TRBV6-3; CDR3 protein: CASSSQTNEQFF; CDR3 DNA: TGTGCCAGCAGTTCCCAAACCAATGAGCAGTTCTTC
D gene: TRBD1; clone size: few; CDR3 length: 18; J gene: TRBJ1-4; V gene: TRBV4-1; CDR3 protein: CASSQDVPDRGGPEKLFF; CDR3 DNA: TGCGCCAGCAGCCAAGATGTCCCTGACAGGGGCGGTCCTGAAAAACTGTTTTTT
D gene: .; clone size: few; CDR3 length: 12; J gene: TRBJ2-1; V gene: TRBV7-9; CDR3 protein: CASSYRDDEQFF; CDR3 DNA: TGTGCCAGCAGCTATAGGGACGATGAGCAGTTCTTC
D gene: TRBD1; clone size: .; CDR3 length: 16; J gene: TRBJ1-3; V gene: TRBV4-1; CDR3 protein: CASSYASGGSGNTIYF; CDR3 DNA: TGCGCCAGCAGCTATGCGTCAGGGGGCTCTGGAAACACCATATATTTT
D gene: .; clone size: few; CDR3 length: 14; J gene: TRBJ2-1; V gene: TRBV4-3; CDR3 protein: CASSLEVGYNEQFF; CDR3 DNA: TGCGCCAGCAGCCTGGAGGTGGGCTACAATGAGCAGTTCTTC
D gene: .; clone size: once; CDR3 length: 14; J gene: TRBJ1-1; V gene: TRBV5-8; CDR3 protein: CASSPTSLLGEAFF; CDR3 DNA: TGTGCCAGCAGCCCGACGTCCCTCCTCGGTGAAGCTTTCTTT
D gene: .; clone size: few; CDR3 length: 13; J gene: TRBJ2-1; V gene: TRBV4-1; CDR3 protein: CASSQDQGNEQFF; CDR3 DNA: TGCGCCAGCAGCCAAGACCAAGGGAATGAGCAGTTCTTC
D gene: TRBD2; clone size: .; CDR3 length: 15; J gene: TRBJ2-1; V gene: TRBV20-1; CDR3 protein: CSAPIAGGFDNEQFF; CDR3 DNA: TGCAGTGCTCCTATAGCGGGAGGGTTTGACAATGAGCAGTTCTTC
D gene: TRBD2; clone size: few; CDR3 length: 14; J gene: TRBJ2-2; V gene: TRBV4-3; CDR3 protein: CASRGGRNTGELFF; CDR3 DNA: TGCGCCAGCCGGGGGGGCCGGAACACCGGGGAGCTGTTTTTT
D gene: TRBD1; clone size: few; CDR3 length: 18; J gene: TRBJ2-2; V gene: TRBV12-3/TRBV12-4; CDR3 protein: CASSPDRGPSGPPGELFF; CDR3 DNA: TGTGCCAGCAGTCCAGACAGGGGGCCTAGCGGCCCTCCCGGGGAGCTGTTTTTT
D gene: .; clone size: many; CDR3 length: 11; J gene: TRBJ1-2; V gene: TRBV2; CDR3 protein: CASSLDYGYTF; CDR3 DNA: TGTGCCAGCAGTTTGGACTATGGCTACACCTTC
D gene: TRBD2; clone size: .; CDR3 length: 17; J gene: TRBJ2-6; V gene: TRBV6-2/TRBV6-3; CDR3 protein: CASSPSGGYSGANVLTF; CDR3 DNA: TGTGCCAGCAGTCCTAGCGGGGGTTACTCTGGGGCCAACGTCCTGACTTTC
D gene: .; clone size: .; CDR3 length: 14; J gene: TRBJ2-7; V gene: TRBV19; CDR3 protein: CASTGTPGSYEQYF; CDR3 DNA: TGTGCCAGTACCGGGACTCCCGGCTCCTACGAGCAGTACTTC